This TCR beta chain is drawn from a study of OX40 agonist ivuxolimab in advanced cancers. Sequencing was performed with immunoSEQ multiplex PCR; in TCRdb, only in-frame clones are kept and a portion is missing. The sample yields more than 65,000 clones, around 94% seen once. Per germline, CDR1 MGHRA and CDR2 YSYEKL. The germline V and J ends were trimmed by 1 base and 0 bases, with 15 bases remaining between them. The CDR3 runs 18 residues. This material consisted of CD4+ or CD8+ T cells sorted from blood, taken in a trial of the OX40 agonist ivuxolimab. The chain carries TRBV4-1 and TRBJ1-4; D is ambiguous. The TCR comes from an adult with an advanced solid tumor such as melanoma, head and neck, liver or kidney cancer. This chain's CDR3 is CASSQAPAPIATNEKLFF. The DNA for the CDR3 is TGCGCCAGCAGCCAAGCCCCGGCGCCTATTGCAACTAATGAAAAACTGTTTTTT.